This T cell receptor beta chain was recovered during a study of cytomegalovirus exposure and HLA in healthy donors. Overall study results and limits: Reportedly, cytomegalovirus status was diagnosed with high sensitivity and specificity.

In its sample, this clone was seen a few times. Its cognate antigen is unknown. The PCR was carried out with 60 Vbeta primers and 13 Jbeta primers. This table comes from immunoSEQ multiplex PCR, and its TCRdb copy is limited to in-frame clones, with some not included. The sample lists about 190,000 clones, approximately 88% occurring once. Trimming took off 5 bases at V and 5 bases at J, with 16 bases between the two ends. Germline CDR1 is MNHEY and CDR2 is SVGAGI. The CDR3 covers 14 residues. The chain joins TRBV6-5 to TRBJ2-7; tentatively, D is TRBD2 (6 bases). Sequenced sample: PBMCs. This clonotype was sampled from a boy between 5 and 17 years old in good health and CMV-seronegative. CDR3 residues: CASSNGRSVHEQYF. In nucleotides, the CDR3 is TGTGCCAGCAGTAATGGGAGGTCCGTCCACGAGCAGTACTTC.